This entry features one TCR beta chain sequence. This entry belongs to a study of blood T cell repertoires in COVID-19. Overall study: Acute and convalescent COVID-19 samples came from the United States, Italy and Spain. T cells, B-cell-depleted T cells, or PBMCs supplied cDNA or gDNA.

Original data processing: Nucleated cell counts were estimated from reference gene primer amplification. Profiling relied on immunoSEQ multiplex PCR, and the TCRdb table lists in-frame clones only, not all of them. That table gives V, J and clone size, and the DNA gave D and trimming. The sample shows 90,000 or so clones, under 90% of them seen only once. CDR3 size: 15 residues. After removal of 7 bases from V and 7 bases from J, the junction contained 4 bases not matched to a gene. Looked up from germline, CDR1 is LNHDA and CDR2 is SQIVND (reference sequence). Sequenced sample: peripheral blood. The receptor was derived from a woman between 65 and 79 years old with acute or convalescent COVID-19. The V gene is TRBV19, the J gene TRBJ2-1, with 16 bases identical to TRBD2. The CDR3 is CASKPGLAGGNEQFF. CDR3 sequence (DNA): TGTGCCAGTAAACCGGGACTAGCGGGGGGGAATGAGCAGTTCTTC.